Presented here are 3 T cell receptor beta chains from one specimen sequenced in a study of T cell clones after liver transplantation. Generated by immunoSEQ multiplex PCR, the TCRdb table keeps only in-frame clones and is missing some. The repertoire holds tens of thousands of clones, with around 75% as singletons. The sample in question was CD4+ T cells from blood, obtained before liver transplant. Source of these receptors: a human donor who received a liver transplant.

The chain is built from TRBV18 and TRBJ2-3, with TRBD2 identical over 7 bases. Unmatched junction bases numbered 6, after V lost 3 bases and J lost 0 bases. The CDR3 has 16 residues. Germline values: CDR1 KGHSH, CDR2 LQKENI. CDR3 coding DNA: TGTGCCAGCTCACCTCTAGCGGTACCTAGCACAGATACGCAGTATTTT. Translated: CASSPLAVPSTDTQYF.

V is TRBV27 and J is TRBJ2-5; D gene uncertain. Germline loops: CDR1 MNHEY, CDR2 SMNVEV (reference sequence). The CDR3 runs to 15 residues. The ends were cut back, 5 bases at V and 4 bases at J, with 17 bases in the middle. CDR3 protein: CASSTRGRLGETQYF. The CDR3 DNA follows: TGTGCCAGCAGTACCCGCGGTCGTTTAGGAGAGACCCAGTACTTC.

The J gene is TRBJ1-1, the V gene TRBV19; TRBD1 aligns across 8 bases. J was trimmed by 1 base and V by 4 bases; bases with no gene match: 5. The germline gives CDR1 LNHDA, CDR2 SQIVND (reference sequence). There are 15 residues in the CDR3. For the CDR3, the DNA is TGTGCCAGTAGTAAGCCCGACAGGGGGAACACTGAAGCTTTCTTT. It yields the protein CASSKPDRGNTEAFF.